Included here is one T cell receptor beta chain sequence, with context. Its target is unknown. Data came from immunoSEQ multiplex PCR; TCRdb stores just in-frame clones and leaves some out. The table has about 14,000 clones, 80% to 85% seen once. The data derive from a study of T cell repertoires in ileal Crohn's disease. General study results and limits: Compared with non-smokers, active smokers at surgery showed more clonal expansions. Every patient over 26.8% clonality showed endoscopic recurrence.

Trimming cost V 1 base and J 3 bases, with 6 bases left between them. CDR3 length: 13 amino acids. In germline, CDR1 is SGHVS, CDR2 FQNEAQ. J is TRBJ1-1 and V is TRBV7-8, with D hard to call. The TCR was taken from an adult with Crohn's disease. Sequences were obtained from ileal tissue. This CDR3 is CASSLGQYTEAFF. In DNA, the CDR3 is TGTGCCAGCAGCTTAGGTCAATACACTGAAGCTTTCTTT.